The next 26 T cell receptor beta chains were all read from a single sample in a study of shared clonotypes between healthy human individuals (dated by TCRdb to the early 2020s). Libraries came from the immunoSEQ multiplex PCR assay. Here the immuneACCESS table is served through TCRdb, limited to in-frame sequences with V and J called. Missing clones are a known gap in these copies; in checked studies unresolved V genes cover under half, and the rest lacks a known reason. Here the sample has 2.5 million or so clones; around 94% occur a single time. The biggest ten clones account for around 0.15% of the sample. Sequenced: naive CD4+ T cells sorted from blood. Per the publication, the cell subset or site label means: CD45RA+ positively selected. The source of these receptors is a man in his late teens or twenties in good health.

The CDR3 here is CASSSTGEKYNEQFF. CDR3 in DNA: TGCGCCAGCAGCTCGACAGGGGAGAAATACAATGAGCAGTTCTTC. The genes are TRBV5-1 and TRBJ2-1, with TRBD1 matching 8 bases. There are 15 residues in the CDR3. The V gene end was trimmed by 3 bases and the J gene end by 4 bases; junction bases not matched to a gene: 6. CDR1 and CDR2 (germline): SGHRS, YFSETQ.

Regarding this clone: The sample carries other DNA sequences with the same CDR3. The V and J genes are TRBV6-5 and TRBJ2-7; 12 nucleotides match TRBD2. V gave up 6 bases and J gave up 3 bases; unmatched junction bases: 3. Germline V CDR1 and CDR2: MNHEY, SVGAGI. The CDR3 length is 14 residues. The CDR3 sequence: CASSRTSGNYEQYF. As DNA, the CDR3 is TGTGCCAGCAGCCGGACTAGCGGGAACTACGAGCAGTACTTC.

J is TRBJ1-4 and V is TRBV4-2; TRBD1 is a possible D gene (5 bases). CDR3 size: 16 residues. V dropped 0 bases and J dropped 5 bases, with 13 bases sitting between them. Germline CDR1 reads LGHNA; CDR2 reads YNFKEQ. The CDR3 is CASSQEQARPNEKLFF. Written as DNA, the CDR3 is TGTGCCAGCAGCCAAGAACAGGCCAGACCGAATGAAAAACTGTTTTTT.

CDR3 nucleotide sequence: TGCGCCAGCAGCTTAGACAGACTCATGAACACTGAAGCTTTCTTT. Residues: CASSLDRLMNTEAFF. The chain has TRBV10-1 and TRBJ1-1; tentative D call: TRBD1 (5 bases). V was pared by 6 bases and J by 0 bases, with 14 bases between. CDR1 WNHNN and CDR2 SYGVQD come from the germline V gene (reference sequence). This CDR3 has 15 amino acids.

Note on this clone: This sample also contains other DNA sequences that code for the same CDR3. This sequence joins TRBV6-6 and TRBJ1-5; D is unclear. This CDR3 is built from 13 residues. Germline V CDR1 and CDR2: MNHNY, SVGAGI (reference sequence). Trimming stripped 1 base from V and 1 base from J, with 2 bases between. CDR3 in DNA: TGTGCCAGCAGTTACTACAGCAATCAGCCCCAGCATTTT. Its translation: CASSYYSNQPQHF.

The chain links TRBV28 to TRBJ2-2; D not certain. In germline, CDR1 is MDHEN, CDR2 SYDVKM. V lost 4 bases and J lost 4, with 7 bases in between. CDR3 length equals 13 residues. DNA of the CDR3: TGTGCCAGCAGTTCGGAGTTCACCGGGGAGCTGTTTTTT. The encoded protein is CASSSEFTGELFF. Drawing the rest from reference TRBV28 and TRBJ2-2, the complete variable domain is DVKVTQSSRYLVKRTGEKVFLECVQDMDHENMFWYRQDPGLGLRLIYFSYDVKMKEKGDIPEGYSVSREKKERFSLILESASTNQTSMYLCASSSEFTGELFFGEGSRLTVL.

A note on this clone: Additional DNA sequences in this sample encode the identical CDR3. The rearrangement uses TRBV18 and TRBJ1-3, with D possibly being TRBD1 (6 bases). The length of the CDR3 is 15 residues. Deletions cut 0 bases from V and 4 bases from J, with 10 bases between. Germline CDR1 and CDR2: KGHSH and LQKENI. For the CDR3, the DNA is TGTGCCAGCTCACCACCGACAGGTTCGGGAAACACCATATATTTT. Its translation: CASSPPTGSGNTIYF.

The rearrangement links TRBV5-1 to TRBJ2-1; 10 nucleotides agree with TRBD2. The CDR3 loop spans 18 amino acids. CDR1 is SGHRS and CDR2 is YFSETQ in the germline V gene. J gave up 8 bases and V 4 bases, and 18 bases lay outside the gene matches. This CDR3 is CASSIIAGTSVSGDEQFF. The CDR3 DNA reads as TGCGCCAGCAGCATCATTGCCGGGACTAGCGTCAGTGGTGATGAGCAGTTCTTC.

The table lists this clone with a count of one. The V gene is TRBV5-8, the J gene TRBJ2-6, with D maybe TRBD1 (5 bases). CDR1 is SGHTS, CDR2 YDEGEE, per germline. The CDR3 totals 16 residues. The ends were cut back, 4 bases at V and 0 bases at J, with 11 bases in the middle. The CDR3: CASSHDRPSGANVLTF. CDR3 bases: TGTGCCAGCAGCCATGACAGACCCTCTGGGGCCAACGTCCTGACTTTC.

The chain carries TRBV27 and TRBJ1-5; tentative D call: TRBD1 (6 bases). CDR1 and CDR2 (germline): MNHEY, SMNVEV (reference sequence). Trimming removed 2 bases from V and 8 bases from J, with 19 bases in between. The CDR3 length is 16 residues. CDR3 protein: CASSLTGQTTRKPQHF. The CDR3 DNA reads as TGTGCCAGCAGTTTAACCGGACAGACTACACGAAAGCCCCAGCATTTT.

The J gene is TRBJ2-4, the V gene TRBV2; D unclear. This CDR3 has 15 residues. Germline V lookup: CDR1 SNHLY, CDR2 FYNNEI. Trimming took off 3 bases at V and 0 bases at J, with 9 bases between the two ends. The CDR3 is CASSDGQLAKNIQYF. The CDR3 DNA is TGTGCCAGCAGTGACGGGCAGTTAGCCAAAAACATTCAGTACTTC.

This rearrangement joins TRBV5-1 to TRBJ2-2; D may be TRBD1 or TRBD2 (5 bases each). CDR1 and CDR2 from the germline V gene are SGHRS and YFSETQ. Trimming stripped 5 bases from V and 1 base from J, with 9 bases between. The CDR3 spans 14 residues. This CDR3 is CASRGTMNTGELFF. CDR3 bases: TGCGCCAGCAGAGGGACCATGAACACCGGGGAGCTGTTTTTT. The whole variable domain, remainder taken from reference TRBV5-1 and TRBJ2-2, is KAGVTQTPRYLIKTRGQQVTLSCSPISGHRSVSWYQQTPGQGLQFLFEYFSETQRNKGNFPGRFSGRQFSNSRSEMNVSTLELGDSALYLCASRGTMNTGELFFGEGSRLTVL.

This clone has only one observation. This chain joins TRBV12-5 and TRBJ1-1; TRBD1 might be the D (5 bases). The germline gives CDR1 LGHNT, CDR2 FRNRAP. The CDR3 runs 16 residues. The ends were cut back, 0 bases at V and 3 bases at J, with 14 bases in the middle. CDR3 DNA sequence: TGTGCTAGTGGTTTGGTACTTATCGGGGGGGACACTGAAGCTTTCTTT. Its translation is CASGLVLIGGDTEAFF.

This sequence joins TRBV5-1 and TRBJ1-5, with D perhaps TRBD1 (5 bases). The CDR3 runs to 13 residues. V gave up 2 bases and J gave up 5 bases, with 8 bases separating them. The V gene's germline CDR1 is SGHRS and CDR2 YFSETQ. The CDR3 nucleotides read TGCGCCAGCAGCTTTTTGGGGGATCAGCCCCAGCATTTT. It codes for CASSFLGDQPQHF.

This rearrangement joins TRBV14 to TRBJ1-1, with D possibly TRBD1 on 6 matching bases. The V gene lost 4 bases and the J gene lost 8 bases, with 14 bases spanning the gap. The V gene's germline CDR1 is SGHDN and CDR2 FVKESK. CDR3 length equals 13 residues. CDR3 in DNA: TGTGCCAGCAGCCGGCTCCTGGGGACAGAAGCTTTCTTT. Amino acid sequence: CASSRLLGTEAFF.

The CDR3 region is CASSLSGVSSQYF. CDR3 DNA: TGTGCCAGCAGTTTATCGGGGGTAAGCTCGCAGTATTTT. The chain joins TRBV28 to TRBJ2-3; D is possibly TRBD2 (6 bases). Trimming left V 1 base short and J 10 bases short, with 12 bases between. Germline values: CDR1 MDHEN, CDR2 SYDVKM. The CDR3 covers 13 residues. The full variable domain, completed using reference TRBV28 and TRBJ2-3, is DVKVTQSSRYLVKRTGEKVFLECVQDMDHENMFWYRQDPGLGLRLIYFSYDVKMKEKGDIPEGYSVSREKKERFSLILESASTNQTSMYLCASSLSGVSSQYFGPGTRLTVL.

This clone was detected a few times. The chain joins TRBV7-2 to TRBJ1-6; tentative D call: TRBD1 (5 bases). CDR3 length: 17 residues. Per the germline V gene, CDR1 is SGHTA and CDR2 is FQGNSA. V was shortened by 5 bases and J by 7 bases, with 21 bases between the two germline ends. The CDR3 nucleotides are TGTGCCAGCAGCGAAGGTCTTCCAGGGACGGGGAATTCACCCCTCCACTTT. Translated, it gives CASSEGLPGTGNSPLHF.

The chain carries TRBV18 and TRBJ1-3; 8 nucleotides match TRBD1. Losses at the gene ends were 4 bases for V and 3 bases for J; bases not matched to a gene: 11. The CDR3 has 17 amino acids. Germline V gene lookup returns CDR1 KGHSH and CDR2 LQKENI. This CDR3 is CASSHSGTGDFGNTIYF. For the CDR3, the DNA is TGTGCCAGCTCACACTCCGGGACAGGAGATTTTGGAAACACCATATATTTT.

The genes are TRBV5-1 and TRBJ1-1; 9 positions match TRBD1. CDR1 is SGHRS, CDR2 YFSETQ, per germline. The CDR3 loop spans 15 amino acids. V lost 4 bases, J lost 4 bases, and 8 bases stayed unmatched. The chain's CDR3 is CASSNTGGVGTEAFF. The CDR3 region has the DNA TGCGCCAGCAGCAATACAGGGGGCGTGGGCACTGAAGCTTTCTTT.

This rearrangement joins TRBV7-2 to TRBJ2-1, with D possibly being TRBD1 or TRBD2 (5 bases each). This CDR3 is built from 16 residues. The germline V gene has CDR1 SGHTA and CDR2 FQGNSA. Trimming removed 2 bases at V and 6 bases at J, with 17 bases between. In nucleotides, the CDR3 is TGTGCCAGCAGCTTATCCCGGGACCCACGAGGCAATGAGCAGTTCTTC. It encodes CASSLSRDPRGNEQFF.

In its sample, this clone was seen a few times. This chain connects TRBV25-1 to TRBJ1-4; D gene unclear. Germline-derived CDR1 and CDR2 are MGHDK and SYGVNS. V was shortened by 0 bases and J by 0 bases, with 8 bases between the two germline ends. The CDR3 has 16 residues. CDR3 sequence reads: CASSEYPAATNEKLFF. CDR3 nucleotides: TGTGCCAGCAGTGAATATCCGGCTGCAACTAATGAAAAACTGTTTTTT.

The V call is TRBV11-2, the J call TRBJ1-1; the D gene is possibly TRBD1 (5 bases). This CDR3 spans 13 amino acids. The V end lost 1 base, the J end lost 11 bases, and 14 bases lay between the germline ends. Germline V lookup: CDR1 SGHAT, CDR2 FQNNGV. The CDR3 DNA reads TGTGCCAGCAGCTTAGGCAGGGAGGGTTCGGCTTTCTTT. Residues: CASSLGREGSAFF. The variable domain in full, with the rest retrieved from reference TRBV11-2 and TRBJ1-1, is EAGVAQSPRYKIIEKRQSVAFWCNPISGHATLYWYQQILGQGPKLLIQFQNNGVVDDSQLPKDRFSAERLKGVDSTLKIQPAKLEDSAVYLCASSLGREGSAFFGQGTRLTVV.

The CDR3 bases are TGCGCCAGCAGCTTGGGCGGGACTAGCGGCGGCTACGAGCAGTACTTC. Translation: CASSLGGTSGGYEQYF. This rearrangement joins TRBV5-1 to TRBJ2-7, with 11 bases lining up with TRBD2. CDR1 is SGHRS, CDR2 YFSETQ, per germline. There are 16 residues in the CDR3. Losses at the gene ends were 0 bases for V and 3 bases for J; bases not matched to a gene: 5. Filled out from reference TRBV5-1 and TRBJ2-7, the complete variable domain reads KAGVTQTPRYLIKTRGQQVTLSCSPISGHRSVSWYQQTPGQGLQFLFEYFSETQRNKGNFPGRFSGRQFSNSRSEMNVSTLELGDSALYLCASSLGGTSGGYEQYFGPGTRLTVT.

The chain joins TRBV2 to TRBJ2-7; 9 bases map to TRBD2. Germline values: CDR1 SNHLY, CDR2 FYNNEI. V lost 6 bases, J lost 5 bases, and 11 bases stayed unmatched. The CDR3 has 15 amino acids. The DNA of the CDR3 is TGTGCCAGCAGGCCGCTAGCGGGAACTGGAAACGAGCAGTACTTC. Its translation: CASRPLAGTGNEQYF.

The CDR3 DNA sequence: TGTGCCAGCAGCCGAGACGCGATCAGGGGGAGCTTAGGTGGCTACACCTTC. It is translated as CASSRDAIRGSLGGYTF. The chain couples TRBV7-2 to TRBJ1-2; 7 positions agree with TRBD1. Trimming cost V 5 bases and J 7 bases; bases outside gene matches: 19. Per the germline V gene, CDR1 is SGHTA and CDR2 is FQGNSA. The CDR3 runs to 17 residues. The variable domain in full, with the rest retrieved from reference TRBV7-2 and TRBJ1-2, is GAGVSQSPSNKVTEKGKDVELRCDPISGHTALYWYRQSLGQGLEFLIYFQGNSAPDKSGLPSDRFSAERTGGSVSTLTIQRTQQEDSAVYLCASSRDAIRGSLGGYTFGSGTRLTVV.

The gene calls are TRBV15 and TRBJ2-3; 10 bases match TRBD2. CDR1 LNHNV and CDR2 YYDKDF come from the germline V gene (reference sequence). This CDR3 is 17 amino acids long. V was pared by 0 bases and J by 4 bases, with 7 bases of the junction left unmatched. The CDR3 coding sequence is TGTGCCACCAGCAGAGATCTAAGCGGGGGGGCCCCAGATACGCAGTATTTT. Its protein is CATSRDLSGGAPDTQYF.